The 10 T cell receptor beta chains below come from one sample, sequenced in a study of identical twins' blood T cells. A single record per CDR3 protein comes from TCRdb applying MiXCR to the 5' RACE reads. Found here are fewer than 450,000 distinct CDR3 sequences, roughly 28% of them singletons; the top ten hold 5.5% to 6.5%. What was sequenced was PBMCs. These receptors were collected from a woman aged 18 to 49 in good health.

This clonotype has a count of ten or more. This sequence joins TRBV11-2 and TRBJ2-3; a possible D gene is TRBD2 (5 bases). The CDR3 is 16 residues long. V was trimmed by 3 bases and J by 2 bases, leaving 15 bases between them. Germline V lookup: CDR1 SGHAT, CDR2 FQNNGV. This CDR3 reads CASSLFRGLNTDTQYF. DNA of the CDR3: TGTGCCAGCAGCTTGTTCCGGGGTTTAAACACAGATACGCAGTATTTT.

This chain joins TRBV6-5 and TRBJ2-1, with 11 bases identical to TRBD2. Looked up from germline, CDR1 is MNHEY and CDR2 is SVGAGI. The CDR3 has 16 amino acids. Unmatched junction bases numbered 8, after V lost 3 bases and J lost 7 bases. The CDR3, as DNA: TGTGCCAGCAGTTATCGGCCTAGCGGGGGGAATAATGAGCAGTTCTTC. Translating it yields CASSYRPSGGNNEQFF.

This clonotype has only a few counts. The chain links TRBV9 to TRBJ1-1; D uncertain. The CDR3 is 14 residues long. Germline V lookup: CDR1 SGDLS, CDR2 YYNGEE. The V end was cut by 0 bases, the J end by 2 bases, with 8 bases between. This chain's CDR3 is CASSVVGANTEAFF. Written as DNA, the CDR3 is TGTGCCAGCAGCGTAGTTGGAGCTAACACTGAAGCTTTCTTT. The full variable domain, its missing parts supplied by reference TRBV9 and TRBJ1-1, is DSGVTQTPKHLITATGQRVTLRCSPRSGDLSVYWYQQSLDQGLQFLIQYYNGEERAKGNILERFSAQQFPDLHSELNLSSLELGDSALYFCASSVVGANTEAFFGQGTRLTVV.

This clonotype was seen a handful of times. J is TRBJ1-2 and V is TRBV2; 7 positions agree with TRBD1. Germline V gene data show CDR1 as SNHLY and CDR2 as FYNNEI. This CDR3 region has 14 residues. Germline trimming cut 5 bases from V and 2 bases from J; bases unmatched to any gene: 5. The CDR3 reads CASSFRDSNYGYTF. The CDR3 region has the DNA TGTGCCAGCAGTTTCCGGGACAGCAACTATGGCTACACCTTC.

This chain joins TRBV19 and TRBJ1-1; no firm D call. Trimming cost V 7 bases and J 10 bases, with 13 bases left between them. Germline assignment: CDR1 LNHDA and CDR2 SQIVND (reference sequence). The CDR3 is 11 amino acids. DNA of the CDR3: TGTGCCAGTACGGCCCGTGGAGGAGCTTTCTTT. Its protein product is CASTARGGAFF.

This clonotype was picked up a small number of times. This chain connects TRBV20-1 to TRBJ2-1; either TRBD1 or TRBD2 may fit D (5 bases each). CDR1 is DFQATT, CDR2 SNEGSKA, per germline (reference sequence). V lost 3 bases and J 6 bases, leaving 15 bases between the germline ends. CDR3 length equals 14 residues. CDR3 in DNA: TGCAGTGCTAGCGGGACCCCCCTCGCCAATGAGCAGTTCTTC. Its protein is CSASGTPLANEQFF.

This chain uses TRBV9 with TRBJ1-2; D gene uncertain. The V end lost 4 bases, the J end lost 8 bases, and 21 bases lay between the germline ends. This CDR3 contains 15 residues. The germline gives CDR1 SGDLS, CDR2 YYNGEE. The CDR3 nucleotides read TGTGCCAGCAGCCCAGACCCCCACCACTATAAGGGCTACACCTTC. The encoded protein is CASSPDPHHYKGYTF.

The chain links TRBV6-2 or TRBV6-3 to TRBJ2-1; TRBD2 agrees at 9 bases. The germline gives CDR1 MNHEY, CDR2 SVGEGT. The CDR3 is made up of 13 amino acids. V lost 4 bases to trimming and J lost 9 bases; unmatched junction nucleotides: 4. The CDR3 region has the DNA TGTGCCAGCAGTTCGGGGACTAGCCTTGAGCAGTTCTTC. Its protein is CASSSGTSLEQFF.

This chain uses TRBV6-5 with TRBJ1-1; the match to TRBD1 covers 10 bases. Germline V gene data show CDR1 as MNHEY and CDR2 as SVGAGI. The CDR3 loop spans 13 amino acids. Trimming took 11 bases from V and 10 from J; bases not matched to a gene: 13. CDR3 sequence reads: CACWDRGGVGAFF. CDR3 DNA: TGTGCCTGCTGGGACAGGGGTGGCGTGGGAGCTTTCTTT.

Of note for this clonotype: Possible read error: a much larger clone is one base away. The chain links TRBV11-2 to TRBJ2-2; tentatively, D is TRBD1 or TRBD2 (5 bases each). The CDR3 consists of 15 residues. V lost 5 bases and J 4 bases, leaving 14 bases between the germline ends. In germline, CDR1 is SGHAT, CDR2 FQNNGV. CDR3 DNA sequence: TGTGCCAGCAGCCTAACCGGGACGCTCACCGGGGAGCTGTTTTTT. Its translation: CASSLTGTLTGELFF.